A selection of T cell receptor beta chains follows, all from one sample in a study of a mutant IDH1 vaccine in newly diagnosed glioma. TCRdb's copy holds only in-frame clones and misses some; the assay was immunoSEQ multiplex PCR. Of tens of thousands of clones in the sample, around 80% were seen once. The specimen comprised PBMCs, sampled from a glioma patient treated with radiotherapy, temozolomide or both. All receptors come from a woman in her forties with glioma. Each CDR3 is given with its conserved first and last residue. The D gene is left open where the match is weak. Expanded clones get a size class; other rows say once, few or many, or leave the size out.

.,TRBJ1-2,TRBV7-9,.,TGTGCCAGCAGAGCGGGGACAAACTATGGCTACACCTTC,CASRAGTNYGYTF
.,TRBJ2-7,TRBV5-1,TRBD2,TGCGCCAGCAGCTTACTTAGCGGGGGGGAGGACGAGCAGTACTTC,CASSLLSGGEDEQYF
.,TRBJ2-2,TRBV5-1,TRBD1,TGCGCCAGCAGCTGGACAGGGGGACCCGGGGAGCTGTTTTTT,CASSWTGGPGELFF
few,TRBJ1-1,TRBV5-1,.,TGCGCCAGCAGCTTGGATTTGGGACCGGGTGAAGCTTTCTTT,CASSLDLGPGEAFF
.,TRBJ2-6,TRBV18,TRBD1,TGTGCCAGCTCACCTTTGGACAGGGCCTTCTCTGGGGCCAACGTCCTGACTTTC,CASSPLDRAFSGANVLTF
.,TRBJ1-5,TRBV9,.,TGTGCCAGCAGCGTAGGGGCAGACAATCAGCCCCAGCATTTT,CASSVGADNQPQHF
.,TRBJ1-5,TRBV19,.,TGTGCCAGTAGTGGGGCGGAGTTCAATCAGCCCCAGCATTTT,CASSGAEFNQPQHF
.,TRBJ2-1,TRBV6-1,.,TGTGCCAGCAGTGAAGAGGGCCCTGGGTCCTACAATGAGCAGTTCTTC,CASSEEGPGSYNEQFF
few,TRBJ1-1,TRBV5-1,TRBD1,TGCGCCAGCAGCTTGTTGCAGGGGGAAAGGGCTGAAGCTTTCTTT,CASSLLQGERAEAFF
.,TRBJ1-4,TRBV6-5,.,TGTGCCAGCAGGCAGGGACAAGCTAATGAAAAACTGTTTTTT,CASRQGQANEKLFF
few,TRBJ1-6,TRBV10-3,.,TGTGCCATCAGGGACCGTGCCGATTCACCCCTCCACTTT,CAIRDRADSPLHF
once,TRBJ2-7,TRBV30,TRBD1,TGTGCCTGGAGTGGACCGCACCTTAGGACAGGGGGCTACGAGCAGTACTTC,CAWSGPHLRTGGYEQYF
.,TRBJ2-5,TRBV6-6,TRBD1,TGTGCCAGCAGTTACTCAGGACAGGGGAGGGAGACCCAGTACTTC,CASSYSGQGRETQYF
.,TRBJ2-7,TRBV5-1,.,TGCGCCAGCAGCTTGTTAGGGTCCTACGAGCAGTACTTC,CASSLLGSYEQYF
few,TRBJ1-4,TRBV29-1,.,TGCAGCGTTGAGTACCAGGGAATTGAAAAACTGTTTTTT,CSVEYQGIEKLFF
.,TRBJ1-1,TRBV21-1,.,TGTGCCAGCAGCAAAGATCGGGGGAGGGAAGCTTTCTTT,CASSKDRGREAFF
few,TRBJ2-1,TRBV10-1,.,TGCGCCAGCAGTGAGAGGGGCAGCTCCTACAATGAGCAGTTCTTC,CASSERGSSYNEQFF
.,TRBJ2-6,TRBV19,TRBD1,TGTGCCAGTAGTTCAGGGAGACAGGGAATATCTGGGGCCAACGTCCTGACTTTC,CASSSGRQGISGANVLTF